Included here is one T cell receptor (beta chain) sequence, with context. These data originate in a study of shared clonotypes between healthy human individuals. Germline-derived CDR1 and CDR2 are SEHNR and FQNEAQ (reference sequence). The CDR3 spans 15 residues. V was pared by 5 bases and J by 0 bases, with 3 bases of the junction left unmatched. Clones were sequenced by immunoSEQ multiplex PCR, and TCRdb holds only the in-frame ones, with some missing. This table has approximately 1.5 million clones, 98% to 99% appearing once. The V gene is TRBV7-9, the J gene TRBJ1-5; 8 bases are a match to TRBD1. What was sequenced was naive CD4+ T cells sorted from blood. Noted subset: CD45RA+ positively selected. This TCR was sampled from a man aged 30 to 45 in good health. The CDR3 bases are TGTGCCAGCAGCCGGACAGGGATTAGCAATCAGCCCCAGCATTTT. This encodes CASSRTGISNQPQHF.